This T cell receptor (beta chain) is drawn from a study of monozygotic twins with inflammatory bowel disease. Comments on this clonotype: Its antigen is still unknown.

Nested amplification of TCRalpha and TCRbeta cDNA involved two PCRs of approximately 16 and 10 cycles. TCRdb re-called the 5' RACE reads, yielding one record per CDR3 amino acid sequence without DNA. Its listing shows roughly 120,000 distinct CDR3 sequences. This CDR3 has 14 residues. Germline V gene sequence: CDR1 MNHNY, CDR2 SVGAGI (reference sequence). Findings of the study overall: Inverse Simpson values showed less TCRbeta diversity in IBD patients than in their healthy co-twins. Repertoire similarity did not differ between concordant and discordant twins, perhaps due to limited power.

Sequenced input: blood. The sequence was obtained from a human donor with ulcerative colitis or Crohn's disease, or a healthy co-twin of an affected twin (not recorded which). The gene calls are TRBV6-6 and TRBJ1-5. This CDR3 is CASSYPGGNQPQHF.